The 14 T cell receptor beta chains in this list originate from one sample, sequenced in a study of blood T cell repertoires in COVID-19. Method: immunoSEQ multiplex PCR; TCRdb's copy keeps in-frame clones and lacks some. The sample yields approximately 75,000 clones, less than 85% seen once. What was sequenced was peripheral blood. Source of these receptors: a human donor with acute or convalescent COVID-19. The donor label of this sample is uncertain.

V usage is TRBV18 and J usage is TRBJ1-5; no clear D. Per the germline V gene, CDR1 is KGHSH and CDR2 is LQKENI. Between the trimmed V and J ends, which lost 5 bases and 5 bases, there was a span of 13 bases. The CDR3 runs to 14 residues. Written as DNA, the CDR3 is TGTGCCAGCTCAGGACCGACGGAGGATCAGCCCCAGCATTTT. Amino acid sequence: CASSGPTEDQPQHF.

The chain combines TRBV6-2 or TRBV6-3 with TRBJ1-5, with TRBD1 as a possible D gene (5 bases). Trimming took off 2 bases at V and 4 bases at J, with 9 bases between the two ends. Germline CDR1 reads MNHEY; CDR2 reads SVGEGT. This CDR3 has 14 residues. CDR3 in amino acids: CASSYDSPNQPQHF. Here the CDR3 DNA reads TGTGCCAGCAGTTACGACAGCCCAAATCAGCCCCAGCATTTT.

This clone was counted only a few times. V and J are TRBV7-2 and TRBJ1-6, with D tentatively TRBD1 (6 bases). The CDR3 extends over 15 amino acids. Germline CDR1 SGHTA, CDR2 FQGNSA. V was trimmed by 5 bases and J by 7 bases, leaving 15 bases between them. The CDR3 DNA reads as TGTGCCAGCAGCCCTGACCAGGGGAAAAATTCACCCCTCCACTTT. It is translated as CASSPDQGKNSPLHF.

The V and J genes are TRBV28 and TRBJ1-5; 7 bases match TRBD1. Per germline, CDR1 MDHEN and CDR2 SYDVKM. The V and J ends lost 4 bases and 4 bases, in that order; junction bases with no gene match: 7. The CDR3 is 15 residues long. DNA of the CDR3: TGTGCCAGCAGTTCAGGAGACAGGGTGAATCAGCCCCAGCATTTT. This gives the protein CASSSGDRVNQPQHF.

V and J are TRBV4-3 and TRBJ2-1, with TRBD1 matching 9 bases. The CDR3 extends over 14 amino acids. The germline CDR1 and CDR2 sequences are LGHNA and YSLEER. V dropped 4 bases and J dropped 7; count of bases not matched to a gene: 5. For the CDR3, the DNA is TGCGCCAGCAGCCTCCAGACAGGGGGTAATGAGCAGTTCTTC. Translation gives CASSLQTGGNEQFF.

J is TRBJ2-7 and V is TRBV19; 12 bases line up with TRBD2. The CDR3 length is 14 residues. Looked up from germline, CDR1 is LNHDA and CDR2 is SQIVND (reference sequence). V shed 6 bases and J 6 bases; nucleotides not matched to a gene: 6. In DNA form, the CDR3 reads TGTGCCAGTAGAGTGACTAGCGGGAGAGTCGAGCAGTACTTC. Residues: CASRVTSGRVEQYF.

V and J are TRBV11-2 and TRBJ2-5; TRBD1 might be the D (6 bases). The CDR3 sequence is 15 residues long. Germline V lookup: CDR1 SGHAT, CDR2 FQNNGV. V shed 7 bases and J shed 5 bases, with 20 bases lying between them. The CDR3 DNA follows: TGTGCCAGCACCCCTTCGTCAGGGGTAGCGGAGACCCAGTACTTC. It codes for CASTPSSGVAETQYF.

This clone appeared a few times. The V gene is TRBV7-7, the J gene TRBJ2-3; 7 bases line up with TRBD1. This CDR3 is built from 15 residues. The V segment lost 2 bases and the J segment 0 bases; nucleotides outside the gene matches: 2. Germline assignment: CDR1 SSHAT and CDR2 FNYEAQ (reference sequence). The CDR3 sequence: CASSLPGQSTDTQYF. Written as DNA, the CDR3 is TGTGCCAGCAGCTTACCGGGACAGAGCACAGATACGCAGTATTTT.

The genes are TRBV28 and TRBJ2-4, with D possibly matching TRBD2 (7 bases). The CDR3 totals 18 residues. CDR1 and CDR2 from the germline V gene are MDHEN and SYDVKM. V lost 2 bases to trimming and J lost 0 bases, with 17 bases between them. The CDR3 region has the DNA TGTGCCAGCAGTTTACCCCCCTCGGGGGGCTTAGCCAAAAACATTCAGTACTTC. It is translated as CASSLPPSGGLAKNIQYF.

The chain carries TRBV18 and TRBJ1-1; 7 positions match TRBD1. Germline trimming cut 5 bases from V and 7 bases from J; bases unmatched to any gene: 7. The germline V gene encodes CDR1 KGHSH and CDR2 LQKENI. CDR3 length: 13 amino acids. CDR3 sequence reads: CASSAGTEFEAFF. DNA for the CDR3: TGTGCCAGCTCAGCCGGGACAGAGTTTGAAGCTTTCTTT.

This chain connects TRBV10-3 to TRBJ2-7, with TRBD2 as a possible D gene (6 bases). CDR1 is ENHRY, CDR2 SYGVKD, per germline. The V gene lost 10 bases and the J gene lost 5 bases, with 12 bases spanning the gap. The CDR3 loop spans 11 amino acids. The CDR3 reads CASGGGDEQYF. CDR3 bases: TGTGCCAGCGGCGGAGGGGACGAGCAGTACTTC.

V is TRBV18 and J is TRBJ2-5; 14 positions match TRBD2. Germline CDR1 reads KGHSH; CDR2 reads LQKENI. The junction had 20 bases not matched to a gene; V was cut back by 3 bases and J by 5 bases. CDR3 length: 21 amino acids. In DNA form, the CDR3 reads TGTGCCAGCTCACCCAGGGGTCCCGGGACTAGCGGGAGAACCTCCCCCGAGACCCAGTACTTC. Translated: CASSPRGPGTSGRTSPETQYF. The variable domain in full, with the rest retrieved from reference TRBV18 and TRBJ2-5, is NAGVMQNPRHLVRRRGQEARLRCSPMKGHSHVYWYRQLPEEGLKFMVYLQKENIIDESGMPKERFSAEFPKEGPSILRIQQVVRGDSAAYFCASSPRGPGTSGRTSPETQYFGPGTRLLVL.

This chain uses TRBV18 with TRBJ2-1; 8 nucleotides match TRBD2. V dropped 3 bases and J dropped 7; count of bases not matched to a gene: 5. Germline V gene data show CDR1 as KGHSH and CDR2 as LQKENI. There are 14 residues in the CDR3. CDR3 bases: TGTGCCAGCTCACCCGGAGGCGGGAGGAATGAGCAGTTCTTC. Its translation is CASSPGGGRNEQFF.

The rearrangement links TRBV4-2 to TRBJ2-3; D unclear. CDR1 is LGHNA, CDR2 YNFKEQ, per germline. The V end lost 0 bases, the J end lost 2 bases, and 15 bases lay between the germline ends. This CDR3 spans 17 amino acids. CDR3 in amino acids: CASSQEGLTRTTDTQYF. As DNA, the CDR3 is TGTGCCAGCAGCCAAGAGGGCCTGACAAGAACCACAGATACGCAGTATTTT.